This T cell receptor beta chain was captured in a study of blood T cell repertoires in COVID-19. For the study at large: Whether acute or convalescent, the COVID-19 samples came from the United States, Italy and Spain. Sample material is recorded as cDNA or gDNA derived from T cells, B-cell-depleted T cells, or PBMCs.

Only one count was recorded for this clone. The germline V gene has CDR1 WNHNN and CDR2 SYGVQD (reference sequence). Losses at the gene ends were 7 bases for V and 0 bases for J; bases not matched to a gene: 11. The length of the CDR3 is 18 residues. Per the original methods: Amplification with reference gene primers provided the estimates of nucleated cell counts. TCRdb keeps only in-frame clones here, not all; method: immunoSEQ multiplex PCR. Clone size and the V and J calls come from that table; the DNA yielded D and trimming. There are about 220,000 clones in the sample; about four fifths occur only once, and 7.5% to 9% lies in the top ten.

The chain combines TRBV10-1 with TRBJ2-7, with TRBD2 matching 14 bases. This TCR was recovered from a woman aged 45-60 years with acute or convalescent COVID-19. Sequencing was done on a sample of peripheral blood. The CDR3 is CASKEWTSGRPFSYEQYF. The CDR3 DNA follows: TGCGCCAGCAAAGAATGGACTAGCGGGAGGCCCTTCTCCTACGAGCAGTACTTC.